The entry below gives a single T cell receptor (beta chain) sequence along with its context. Its antigen is currently not known. No base qualities exist here, and no much larger clone lies one base off it. This specimen comes from a study of vaccination effects on CD4 cells after COVID-19 (dated by TCRdb to the early 2020s). Regarding the research as a whole: Two doses of either the BNT162b2 or the mRNA-1273 mRNA SARS-CoV-2 vaccine were administered to participants. The study compared SARS-CoV-2 spike-specific CD4+ TCR repertoires before and after mRNA vaccination in COVID-19 convalescent patients and infection-naive vaccine recipients. A total of 10 COVID-19 convalescent patients and 4 SARS-CoV-2-naive healthy vaccine recipients were included in the full study. In the study, cultures from other donors were sequenced using the Oncomine TCR Beta short-read assay on an Illumina iSeq 100.

The library was prepared using the immunoSEQ multiplex PCR assay. TCR beta CDR3 sequencing was performed on DNA from the cultured, isolated CD4+ T cells. The paper's data handling went like this. Non-productive TCR sequences were discarded, and reads were trimmed to the CDR3 region, with only CDR3s of 7 or more amino acids retained. The MANAFEST web app was used to identify antigen-specific clonotypes by comparing expansion in peptide wells with expansion in reference cultures. To be called positive, a clone needed expansion at FDR<0.05 compared with the reference and with all other wells, an odds ratio greater than 5, and a frequency greater than 0.1% in two replicate wells. A clonotype was defined as cross-reactive if the clonotype was significantly expanded both in SARS-CoV-2 spike wells and in at least one common cold coronavirus spike condition. CDR3 similarity was assessed by Levenshtein distance with the stringdist R package, and unrooted trees were built with ape in R 3.6.1. TCRdb took over this immuneACCESS table, retaining in-frame rearrangements with V and J assigned. Such tables are incomplete; in checked studies, under half of the missing clones stem from an unresolved V gene, and the remainder is unexplained. V and J calls plus clone size are reproduced from that table; the DNA served to infer D and trimming. For this sample the table gives just under 45,000 clones, of which roughly 79% were detected only once. Clones ranked in the top ten supply 10% to 12% of the sample.

Points the paper makes about the study in general: Clones induced by infection and clones induced by vaccination both contracted markedly at late timepoints after vaccination, which fits with T cell responses waning over time. Only a small number of convalescent patients were included, and no early post-infection timepoints were available, which limited the study. Among healthy vaccine recipients, nearly all vaccine-induced clones were SARS-CoV-2 mono-reactive, and only 1 of 255 was cross-reactive with common cold coronaviruses.

In the ViraFEST assay, PBMC were stimulated with viral peptide pools, and TCR sequencing was then used to find antigen-specific CD4+ T cell clonotypes based on their expansion. After less than 13 days of culture, CD4+ T cells were isolated with the EasySep CD4+ T cell isolation kit. Healthy vaccine recipients had no prior SARS-CoV-2 infection, confirmed by negative nucleocapsid antibodies before and after vaccination. A few million PBMC per well were cultured in IMDM with around 5% human AB serum, about 9.4 IU/ml IL-2 and gentamicin, plus 10 ug/ml peptides. Half of the culture medium was replaced with fresh IL-2-containing medium on days 3 and 7. Unless noted otherwise, every peptide stimulation condition was grown in triplicate wells. Using Ficoll-Paque Plus gradient centrifugation, PBMC were separated from whole blood and then either used fresh or cryopreserved at -140C. Overlapping peptide pools spanned the spike proteins of SARS-CoV-2 and the common cold coronaviruses HCoV-NL63, HCoV-OC43 and HCoV-229E. Genomic DNA was extracted from cultured CD4+ T cells with the QIAamp micro DNA kit.

As encoded in the germline V gene, CDR1 is SNHLY while CDR2 is FYNNEI. The cysteine opens and the phenylalanine closes a CDR3 of 13 amino acids. The kept DNA is CDR3 alone, 39 bases in frame from the first base. V loses 7 bases of germline sequence and J loses 1 base, and the interval between the two ends is 9 bases. This TCR was recovered from a human donor who received a COVID-19 vaccine. The chain is made from TRBV2 and TRBJ2-3; possibly the D gene is TRBD2, per 6 matching bases. The sequenced sample was CD4+ T cells from PBMCs cultured with SARS-CoV-2 spike peptides, obtained before COVID-19 vaccination. The cell subset or site label of this sample denotes: SARS-CoV-2 spike overlapping peptide pool stimulation. Here the CDR3 is given as CASTASGTDTQYF. The DNA sequence follows: TGTGCCAGCACGGCTAGCGGCACAGATACGCAGTATTTT.